The 4 T cell receptor beta chains in this list originate from one sample, sequenced in a study of shared clonotypes between healthy human individuals. The table came from immunoSEQ multiplex PCR; TCRdb's copy has only in-frame clones and leaves some out. In the table there are 1 million to 1.3 million clones, about four fifths of which are singletons. Material for sequencing was memory CD4+ T cells from PBMCs. Subset meaning: CD45RA-negative fraction. These receptors all come from a man younger than 35 in good health. Some clones in this sample may be carry-over from other donors' samples.

Of note for this clone: The sample holds other DNA sequences that translate to the same CDR3. V and J are TRBV29-1 and TRBJ2-3; D unresolved. The CDR3 has 12 residues. Germline loops: CDR1 SQVTM, CDR2 ANQGSEA. V lost 2 bases, J lost 4 bases, and 7 bases lay in between. DNA for the CDR3: TGCAGCGTTGAATATGGCGCAGATACGCAGTATTTT. Encoded protein: CSVEYGADTQYF.

The rearrangement joins TRBV9 to TRBJ1-2; D might be TRBD1 (6 bases). This CDR3 region has 14 residues. V was pared by 4 bases and J by 2 bases, with 12 bases between. Germline V gives CDR1 SGDLS, CDR2 YYNGEE. The CDR3: CASSRRDINYGYTF. CDR3 in DNA: TGTGCCAGCAGCCGCCGGGACATAAACTATGGCTACACCTTC.

The chain joins TRBV18 to TRBJ2-2; possible D gene TRBD1, 5 bases. Germline loops: CDR1 KGHSH, CDR2 LQKENI. V lost 3 bases and J 2 bases, leaving 13 bases between the germline ends. The CDR3 length is 16 residues. CDR3 amino acids: CASSPYLQGNTGELFF. The CDR3 DNA is TGTGCCAGCTCACCCTACCTCCAGGGAAACACCGGGGAGCTGTTTTTT.

This sequence joins TRBV6-6 and TRBJ2-6, with D unresolved. Trimming shortened V by 4 bases and J by 3 bases, and 4 bases separated the two germline ends. CDR1 and CDR2 (germline): MNHNY, SVGAGI (reference sequence). CDR3 length: 13 amino acids. CDR3 in amino acids: CASSWGGANVLTF. DNA of the CDR3: TGTGCCAGCAGTTGGGGTGGGGCCAACGTCCTGACTTTC.